This is a list of T cell receptor beta chains from one sample in a study of cytomegalovirus exposure and HLA in healthy donors. Repertoires were generated with immunoSEQ multiplex PCR, while TCRdb's copy carries only in-frame clones and drops some. Altogether about 140,000 clones are present, 75% to 80% being singletons, with the ten largest covering 1.7%. Sequenced: PBMCs. The receptors were sampled from a woman aged 30 to 39 in good health and CMV-seronegative. Each CDR3 is given with its conserved first and last residue. A D gene is named only where the DNA matches it firmly. Expanded clones are given a class, and other clones once, few, many or no size at all.

cdr3_nt | cdr3_aa | d_call | v_call | clone_size | j_call
TGTGCCAGCAGCGTAGTGGCAGGCCGTCAGGGCTACACCTTC | CASSVVAGRQGYTF | . | TRBV9 | . | TRBJ1-2
TGTGCCAGCAGTATGCCCTTAAAAGCGGGGGATCTCGGGGAGCTGTTTTTT | CASSMPLKAGDLGELFF | TRBD2 | TRBV27 | . | TRBJ2-2
TGTGCCAGCTTGGTGCCCGGGACAGCAACCTATGGCTACACCTTC | CASLVPGTATYGYTF | TRBD1 | TRBV28 | . | TRBJ1-2
TGCGCCAGCAGCACCTACACAGGGGGCGGCCCTGGAAACACCATATATTTT | CASSTYTGGGPGNTIYF | TRBD1 | TRBV5-1 | . | TRBJ1-3
TGTGCCAGCAGCTTGGAGACTAGCGGGGCCAGGGGGCTGTTTTTT | CASSLETSGARGLFF | TRBD2 | TRBV5-4 | . | TRBJ2-2
TGCGCCAGCAGCCAAGTGGTGACTCCGAGCTCCTACGAGCAGTACTTC | CASSQVVTPSSYEQYF | . | TRBV4-3 | . | TRBJ2-7
TGTGCCAGCAGCTTAGGGGCCTGGTATGGCTACACCTTC | CASSLGAWYGYTF | . | TRBV11-2 | . | TRBJ1-2
TGTGCCAGTAGTTTACAGTATTATAGCAATCAGCCCCAGCATTTT | CASSLQYYSNQPQHF | . | TRBV19 | . | TRBJ1-5
TGTGCCAGCAGCGTAGCTGGGGCAGCGAACTATGGCTACACCTTC | CASSVAGAANYGYTF | . | TRBV9 | few | TRBJ1-2
TGCAGCGTTGAACTTGACACTAATCAGCCCCAGCATTTT | CSVELDTNQPQHF | . | TRBV29-1 | . | TRBJ1-5
TGTGCCAGCAGCCGTCTAGCGGGGGGGCCAAGCGAGCAGTACTTC | CASSRLAGGPSEQYF | TRBD2 | TRBV4-2 | . | TRBJ2-7
TGTGCCAGCAGCCAAGACCTGGAGGGTGGAGCGTCGGCCCAGTACTTC | CASSQDLEGGASAQYF | . | TRBV4-2 | . | TRBJ2-5
TGTGCCAGCAGCCTGCGGACAGGCGTCAATCAGCCCCAGCATTTT | CASSLRTGVNQPQHF | TRBD1 | TRBV7-2 | once | TRBJ1-5
TGTGCCAGCAGCCAAGCGGAAGCGGGGGATGGCGAGCAGTACTTC | CASSQAEAGDGEQYF | TRBD2 | TRBV4-2 | . | TRBJ2-7
TGTGCCAGCAGCCAAGCCCAGGGGTACGGTGAAAAACTGTTTTTT | CASSQAQGYGEKLFF | . | TRBV4-2 | . | TRBJ1-4
TGTGCCAGCACCAGATCCGGGACAAGTTATGGCTACACCTTC | CASTRSGTSYGYTF | . | TRBV6-5 | . | TRBJ1-2
TGTGCCAGCACTCAATCCGTCAGGGGAAGCAATGAGCAGTTCTTC | CASTQSVRGSNEQFF | . | TRBV6-5 | . | TRBJ2-1
TGTGCCAGCAGCTTGATCGGGCAGGGAAGAAACACCTTC | CASSLIGQGRNTF | . | TRBV7-9 | once | TRBJ1-2
TGTGCCAGCAGTCCAGGGGGAACTGAAGCTTTCTTT | CASSPGGTEAFF | TRBD1 | TRBV28 | . | TRBJ1-1
TGTGCCAGCAGCTTAAACAGGTTAGCTAACTATGGCTACACCTTC | CASSLNRLANYGYTF | . | TRBV7-2 | . | TRBJ1-2
TGTGCCAGCAGTTTATCTAGCGGGGGGGCCTACAATGAGCAGTTCTTC | CASSLSSGGAYNEQFF | TRBD2 | TRBV27 | . | TRBJ2-1
TGTGCCAGCAGTGAGATTTACTGGGCAGGGGAAATGAACACTGAAGCTTTCTTT | CASSEIYWAGEMNTEAFF | . | TRBV2 | . | TRBJ1-1
TGTGCCAGTAGCGGGACTAGCGGGGGGGCCGTCTACGAGCAGTACTTC | CASSGTSGGAVYEQYF | TRBD2 | TRBV19 | . | TRBJ2-7
TGTGCCAGCAGCTCGGCCAGGGCATCCTATGGCTACACCTTC | CASSSARASYGYTF | . | TRBV7-2 | . | TRBJ1-2
TGTGCCAGCAGCCAGAGTTTGGCCGGAGGTTACGAGCAGTACTTC | CASSQSLAGGYEQYF | . | TRBV4-2 | once | TRBJ2-7
TGCGCCAGCAGCTCTACGACAGGTACAGATACGCAGTATTTT | CASSSTTGTDTQYF | . | TRBV5-1 | . | TRBJ2-3